This is a list of T cell receptor beta chains from one sample in a study of post-analysis software for immune sequencing data. TCRdb called the PCR reads again in MiXCR, with one record for every CDR3 protein. The table records about 500,000 distinct CDR3 sequences, nearly 45% of them present only once. The sample taken for sequencing was blood. These receptors were collected from a girl between 10 and 17 years old with multiple sclerosis. Both conserved end residues are part of each CDR3. D genes are given only for firm matches. The size field is filled for only some rows; it gives once, few, many or a size class.

>TRBJ2-3|TRBD2|TRBV20-1|16|NA
TGCAGTGCTAGAGCCGGGACTAGCGCCCTCACAGATACGCAGTATTTT
CSARAGTSALTDTQYF
>TRBJ2-1|TRBD1|TRBV13|16|few
TGTGCCAGCAGCCCCGGGACAGGGTGGTCCTACAATGAGCAGTTCTTC
CASSPGTGWSYNEQFF
>TRBJ2-7|NA|TRBV3-1|14|NA
TGTGCCAGCAGCCAAGGGCATCAGGGCTACGAGCAGTACTTC
CASSQGHQGYEQYF
>TRBJ2-3|NA|TRBV6-6|15|many
TGTGCCAGCAGTTACTCTACGGAACTCACAGATACGCAGTATTTT
CASSYSTELTDTQYF
>TRBJ2-3|NA|TRBV29-1|11|NA
TGCAGCGTTGAGGGGGGAGATACGCAGTATTTT
CSVEGGDTQYF
>TRBJ2-7|TRBD2|TRBV20-1|13|NA
TGCAGTGCTAGTAGGGCGGGAGGACACGAGCAGTACTTC
CSASRAGGHEQYF
>TRBJ2-1|TRBD1|TRBV15|15|NA
TGTGCCACCAGCAGAGATCGGGCGACAGGGAAAGAGCGGTTCTTC
CATSRDRATGKERFF
>TRBJ2-1|TRBD2|TRBV20-1|15|NA
TGCAGTGCAAGCCCCGGGACTAGGGCCTACAATGAGCAGTTCTTC
CSASPGTRAYNEQFF
>TRBJ2-1|NA|TRBV11-1|15|NA
TGTGCCAGCAGCTTAGTCTTCCCAGGGAACAATGAGCAGTTCTTC
CASSLVFPGNNEQFF
>TRBJ1-5|NA|TRBV6-5|16|NA
TGTGCCAGCATTACCGAAGTAGGGGGAAGCAATCAGCCCCAGCATTTT
CASITEVGGSNQPQHF
>TRBJ2-7|NA|TRBV12-3/TRBV12-4|15|few
TGTGCCAGCAGTGCCTTTAGCGGCCTTGCCTACGAGCAGTACTTC
CASSAFSGLAYEQYF
>TRBJ2-7|TRBD2|TRBV7-3|16|NA
TGTGCCAGCAGCTTTAGGCTAGCGGGAAATGATTACGAGCAGTACTTC
CASSFRLAGNDYEQYF
>TRBJ2-1|TRBD2|TRBV6-5|16|NA
TGTGCCAGCAGTTACCCCGGTGGTAGCGGGAGTCATGAGCAGTTCTTC
CASSYPGGSGSHEQFF
>TRBJ2-7|NA|TRBV5-1|15|few
TGCGCCAGCAGCCCGACAGGCGAAGAACTATACGAGCAGTACTTC
CASSPTGEELYEQYF
>TRBJ2-1|NA|TRBV5-1|14|NA
TGCGCCAGCAGACTCGGCGGGACCTACAATGAGCAGTTCTTC
CASRLGGTYNEQFF
>TRBJ1-5|NA|TRBV6-6|17|NA
TGTGCCAGCAGCAAGGACGGAGGAGGTGGGTTCAATCAGCCCCAGCATTTT
CASSKDGGGGFNQPQHF
>TRBJ1-1|NA|TRBV12-3/TRBV12-4|13|few
TGTGCCAGCAGTTTCCAACTGAACACTGAAGCTTTCTTT
CASSFQLNTEAFF
>TRBJ2-7|TRBD1|TRBV20-1|12|NA
TGCAGTGCTAGGACAGGGATGTACGAGCAGTACTTC
CSARTGMYEQYF
>TRBJ2-1|NA|TRBV15|16|NA
TGTACCACCAGCAGAGATCGCGGGACCTCCTACAATGAGCAGTTCTTC
CTTSRDRGTSYNEQFF
>TRBJ2-7|NA|TRBV12-3/TRBV12-4|14|NA
TGTGCCAGCCTGCCGGCGGGACCGTTTTACGAGCAGTACTTC
CASLPAGPFYEQYF
>TRBJ2-7|TRBD2|TRBV5-1|18|NA
TGCGCCAGCAGCCCAGCTGGGACTAGCGGCGCCTCGGGCTACGAGCAGTACTTC
CASSPAGTSGASGYEQYF
>TRBJ2-3|NA|TRBV2|14|NA
TGTGCCAGCAGTGACGGACTACCTACCAGTACGCAGTATTTT
CASSDGLPTSTQYF
>TRBJ2-7|NA|TRBV11-2|13|few
TGTGCCAGCAGGTGGGACCCCTCGGCCGAGCAGTACTTC
CASRWDPSAEQYF
>TRBJ2-3|NA|TRBV5-1|14|NA
TGCACCAGCAGCTTGATCGGGGACACAGATACGCAGTATTTT
CTSSLIGDTDTQYF
>TRBJ1-1|NA|TRBV12-3/TRBV12-4|13|NA
TGTGCCAGCAGCAGGGGCATGAACACTGAAGCTTTCTTT
CASSRGMNTEAFF
>TRBJ2-7|TRBD1|TRBV12-3/TRBV12-4|16|NA
TGTGCCAGCAGTTTATCCCAGGGGGCAGGCCTGGGGGAGCAGTACTTC
CASSLSQGAGLGEQYF
>TRBJ1-5|TRBD1|TRBV4-1|14|NA
TGCGCCAGCAGCCAAGAGACAGGGGGTCAGCCCCAGCATTTT
CASSQETGGQPQHF
>TRBJ2-5|TRBD1|TRBV2|15|NA
TGTGCCAGCAGTCCCCTGGACAGGGGGAAAGAGACCCAGTACTTC
CASSPLDRGKETQYF
>TRBJ1-1|NA|TRBV6-6|13|NA
TGTGCCAGCAGTTACGCAGGGAACACTGAAGCTTTCTTT
CASSYAGNTEAFF
>TRBJ1-1|NA|TRBV6-4|14|few
TGTGCCAGCAGTGACTCTCCAGGGACCACTGAAGCTTTCTTT
CASSDSPGTTEAFF
>TRBJ2-4|NA|TRBV12-5|13|NA
TGTGCTAGTGTTCCCGGGGAGGCGGGCATTCAGTACTTC
CASVPGEAGIQYF
>TRBJ1-2|NA|TRBV12-3/TRBV12-4|13|NA
TGTGCCAGCAGCCCGGCGGGGGGGCCTGGCTACACCTTC
CASSPAGGPGYTF
>TRBJ2-7|NA|TRBV20-1|15|few
TGCAGTGTCCCTCCCTCCTCCTCAGGCTCCTACGAGCAGTACTTC
CSVPPSSSGSYEQYF
>TRBJ2-7|NA|TRBV6-5|13|many
TGTGCCAGCAGTCGGGACATCTCTTACGAGCAGTACTTC
CASSRDISYEQYF
>TRBJ2-7|TRBD1|TRBV20-1|20|few
TGCAGTGCTAGAGATCCCACCGGTAGGGCAGGGGGAGTTACGGGATACGAGCAGTACTTC
CSARDPTGRAGGVTGYEQYF
>TRBJ2-1|NA|TRBV7-2|15|NA
TGTGCCAGCAGCTTAGTAGGGGGCTCCTACAATGAGCAGTTCTTC
CASSLVGGSYNEQFF
>TRBJ2-7|TRBD2|TRBV10-3|19|NA
TGTGCCGTCAGTGCACGGACTAGCGGGGACGGCACGAGCTCCTACGAGCAGTACTTC
CAVSARTSGDGTSSYEQYF
>TRBJ2-7|NA|TRBV7-9|13|NA
TGTGCCAGCAGCCCATCCGACAGGGAGGGGCAGTACTTC
CASSPSDREGQYF
>TRBJ2-7|TRBD2|TRBV20-1|14|NA
TGCAGAGCTACCCGACTAGCGGGAGAGCGCGAGCAGTACTTC
CRATRLAGEREQYF
>TRBJ2-1|NA|TRBV9|15|NA
TGTGCCAGCAGCGTAGCCCCTTTAGTGGACAATGAGCAGTTCTTC
CASSVAPLVDNEQFF
>TRBJ2-3|NA|TRBV6-1|17|few
TGTGCCAGCAGACACCATGAGAGAGCGGAGATGTCAGATACGCAGTATTTT
CASRHHERAEMSDTQYF
>TRBJ2-1|NA|TRBV20-1|11|once
TGCAGTGCTAGACCCCCCAATGAGCAGTTCTTC
CSARPPNEQFF
>TRBJ2-5|NA|TRBV4-1|11|NA
TGCGCCAGCAGCCAAGGTGATTCCCAGTACTTC
CASSQGDSQYF
>TRBJ1-1|TRBD1|TRBV27|15|NA
TGTGCCAGCAGTTTATCTAGGGACAGGGGCACTGAAGCTTTCTTT
CASSLSRDRGTEAFF
>TRBJ2-1|TRBD2|TRBV7-2|13|many
TGTGCCAGCAGCTTTAGCGGGGGCCTGGAGCAGTTCTTC
CASSFSGGLEQFF
>TRBJ1-5|NA|TRBV28|16|NA
TGTGCCAGCAGCCTTTTCGTGGGGGGCCTCAATCAGCCCCAGCATTTT
CASSLFVGGLNQPQHF
>TRBJ2-1|TRBD2|TRBV5-5|15|NA
TGTGCCAGCATCACTAGCGGGAGGATGTACAATGAGCAGTTCTTC
CASITSGRMYNEQFF
>TRBJ2-7|TRBD2|TRBV12-3/TRBV12-4|15|many
TGTGCCAGCACTTATAGCGGGAGCCCAACCTACGAGCAGTACTTC
CASTYSGSPTYEQYF
>TRBJ2-7|TRBD1|TRBV11-1|12|NA
TGTGCCAGCGGAACAGGGGTTTACGAGCAGTACTTC
CASGTGVYEQYF
>TRBJ2-1|NA|TRBV7-2|16|few
TGTGCCAGCAGCTCCCCGAGGGCTCAGTCCTACAATGAGCAGTTCTTC
CASSSPRAQSYNEQFF
>TRBJ2-7|NA|TRBV7-2|13|NA
TGTGCCAGCACCAATCGACCGAACTACGAGCAGTACTTC
CASTNRPNYEQYF
>TRBJ1-2|NA|TRBV5-1|14|once
TGCGCCAGCAGCCAAGCAGGGCTGTCCTATGGCTACACCTTC
CASSQAGLSYGYTF
>TRBJ2-2|NA|TRBV3-1|14|NA
TGTGCCAGCAGCCAAGTTATAGACACCGGGGAGCTGTTTTTT
CASSQVIDTGELFF